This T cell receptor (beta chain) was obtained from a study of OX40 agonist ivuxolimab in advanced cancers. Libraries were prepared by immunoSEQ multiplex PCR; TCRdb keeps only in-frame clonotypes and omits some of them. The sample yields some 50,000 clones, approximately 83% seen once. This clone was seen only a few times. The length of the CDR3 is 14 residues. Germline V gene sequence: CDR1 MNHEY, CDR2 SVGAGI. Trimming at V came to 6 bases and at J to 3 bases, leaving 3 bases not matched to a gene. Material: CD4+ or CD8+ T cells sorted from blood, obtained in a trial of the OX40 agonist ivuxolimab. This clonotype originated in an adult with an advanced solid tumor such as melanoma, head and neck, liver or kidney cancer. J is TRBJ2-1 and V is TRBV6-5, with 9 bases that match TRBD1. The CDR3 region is CASRGQGLYNEQFF. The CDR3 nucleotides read TGTGCCAGCAGAGGACAGGGGCTCTACAATGAGCAGTTCTTC.